The rows below give T cell receptor beta chains drawn from one sample of a study of radiotherapy plus CTLA-4 blockade in lung cancer. Sequencing used immunoSEQ multiplex PCR; TCRdb keeps in-frame clones, though not all of them. The data show 64,000 or so clones, with 72% seen just once and about 9% held by the top ten. The material sequenced was peripheral blood, taken from a patient treated with radiotherapy plus ipilimumab. These receptors came from a human donor with non-small cell lung cancer whose response to radiotherapy plus ipilimumab could not be evaluated. Both conserved end residues are part of each CDR3. The D gene is left open where the match is weak. Clone size, where shown, is once, few, many, or a class for clones that have expanded.

>-|-|TRBJ2-2|TRBV19
CASSFFFRVLNTGELFF
TGTGCCAGTTCTTTTTTTTTCCGGGTTCTCAACACCGGGGAGCTGTTTTTT
>-|TRBD1|TRBJ1-4|TRBV7-2
CASSWDRGPTNEKLFF
TGTGCCAGCAGCTGGGACAGGGGGCCAACTAATGAAAAACTGTTTTTT
>-|-|TRBJ2-3|TRBV11-2
CASSLVGAITDTQYF
TGTGCCAGCAGCTTAGTTGGGGCTATCACAGATACGCAGTATTTT
>-|TRBD1|TRBJ1-5|TRBV2
CASSYRGRSNQPQHF
TGTGCCAGCAGTTACAGGGGGCGAAGCAATCAGCCCCAGCATTTT
>-|TRBD1|TRBJ1-2|TRBV6-5
CASSFRQGAGGYTF
TGTGCCAGCAGTTTTAGACAGGGGGCAGGAGGCTACACCTTC
>-|-|TRBJ2-7|TRBV29-1
CSVEAVTSSSYEQYF
TGCAGCGTTGAAGCAGTGACATCGAGCTCCTACGAGCAGTACTTC
>-|-|TRBJ2-3|TRBV25-1
CATSAPRNSHPAKDTQYF
TGTGCCACGAGCGCCCCACGAAACTCGCACCCCGCAAAAGATACGCAGTATTTT
>-|-|TRBJ2-7|TRBV6-5
CASGEPYEQYF
TGTGCCTCGGGGGAGCCCTACGAGCAGTACTTC
>few|-|TRBJ1-5|TRBV10-2
CASRTGEGQPQHF
TGCGCCAGCAGGACAGGTGAGGGTCAGCCCCAGCATTTT
>-|-|TRBJ1-1|TRBV5-4
CASSLMGRRNTEAFF
TGTGCCAGCAGCTTGATGGGCAGACGGAACACTGAAGCTTTCTTT
>few|TRBD1|TRBJ1-4|TRBV11-2
CASSSNNRGRNEKLFF
TGTGCCAGCAGCTCAAATAACAGGGGGAGGAATGAAAAACTGTTTTTT
>few|-|TRBJ2-1|TRBV5-4
CASSQESGYYNEQFF
TGCGCCAGCAGCCAAGAATCAGGGTACTACAATGAGCAGTTCTTC
>-|TRBD2|TRBJ2-1|TRBV6-4
CASSDGGEAHNEQFF
TGTGCCAGCAGTGACGGGGGGGAGGCCCACAATGAGCAGTTCTTC
>-|TRBD2|TRBJ2-2|TRBV10-2
CASRRSGANTGELFF
TGCGCCAGCAGGAGGAGCGGGGCGAACACCGGGGAGCTGTTTTTT
>few|-|TRBJ1-2|TRBV5-8
CASSFLNNYGYTF
TGTGCCAGCAGCTTCCTAAATAACTATGGCTACACCTTC
>few|TRBD1|TRBJ2-7|TRBV5-1
CASSYGISRGYIYEQYF
TGCGCCAGCTCTTATGGGATCTCCAGGGGGTATATCTACGAGCAGTACTTC
>few|-|TRBJ2-2|TRBV19
CASSIQSNTGELFF
TGTGCCAGTAGTATACAGTCGAACACCGGGGAGCTGTTTTTT
>-|TRBD1|TRBJ1-1|TRBV2
CASSSGTGVTEAFF
TGTGCCAGCAGTAGCGGGACAGGGGTCACTGAAGCTTTCTTT
>-|TRBD1|TRBJ2-7|TRBV19
CASSFPGQGQDEQYF
TGTGCCAGTAGCTTTCCCGGACAGGGCCAGGACGAGCAGTACTTC